This T cell receptor (beta chain) appears in the sequencing data of a study of cytomegalovirus exposure and HLA in healthy donors. Study-wide points: Per a prior analysis, the majority of TCR beta V segments were productive roughly 90% or roughly 30% of the time.

Each of the donors was a healthy bone marrow donor. Unrecorded immune exposures were likely, despite nominal health at sampling. The PCR used 60 Vbeta and 13 Jbeta primers. Some clones are missing from TCRdb's copy, which holds only in-frame ones; the method was immunoSEQ multiplex PCR. The sample gives around 67,000 clones, 75% to 85% of which show up once; 7.8% is in the top ten. Details on this clone: Its target is not known.

Per the germline V gene, CDR1 is GTSNPN and CDR2 is SVGIG (reference sequence). This CDR3 spans 13 amino acids. J gave up 4 bases and V 5 bases, and 6 bases lay outside the gene matches. The V gene is TRBV30, the J gene TRBJ1-1; 8 bases map to TRBD1. The origin of this receptor is a man aged 18 to 29 in good health and CMV-seropositive. Sequenced: PBMCs. CDR3 protein: CAWHRDRPTEAFF. The CDR3 region has the DNA TGTGCCTGGCATCGGGACAGGCCCACTGAAGCTTTCTTT.